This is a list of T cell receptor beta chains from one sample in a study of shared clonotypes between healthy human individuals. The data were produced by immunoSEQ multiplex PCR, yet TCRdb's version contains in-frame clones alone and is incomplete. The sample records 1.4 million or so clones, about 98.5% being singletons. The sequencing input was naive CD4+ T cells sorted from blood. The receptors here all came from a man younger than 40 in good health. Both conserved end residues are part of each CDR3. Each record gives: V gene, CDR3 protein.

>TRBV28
CASRGNSYEQYF
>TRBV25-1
CASSRPGGTNTQYF
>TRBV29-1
CSAVGLSSYNEQFF
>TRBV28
CARALGSGARRSTDTQYF
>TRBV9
CASSVAVSSYNEQFF
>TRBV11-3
CASSSALAGHADEQFF
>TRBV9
CASSPRSTGVGSYEQYF
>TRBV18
CASSPSGLAGAYNEQFF
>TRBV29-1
CSVDPGRRAFF
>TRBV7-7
CASSPGTGFTGELFF
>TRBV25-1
CASRGVEQYF
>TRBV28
CASSSPGGDRSNYGYTF
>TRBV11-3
CASSASGMGMYTQYF
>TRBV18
CASSPPGGYEQYF
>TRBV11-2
CASSLDGRVYQPQHF
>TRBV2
CASSERGLPAYEQYF
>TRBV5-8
CASSRDLGETQYF
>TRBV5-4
CASSLFLGTNTEAFF
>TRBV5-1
CASSLAGAGTDTQYF
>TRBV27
CASSIVNTGELFF
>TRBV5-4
CASSPASGSTDTQYF
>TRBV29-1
CSASTSGRDQYF
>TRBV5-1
CASSLDAGVEQYF
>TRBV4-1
CASSQDLVRAQNYGYTF
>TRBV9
CASSVAFSGSNTGELFF
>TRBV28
CASSLGIAGAYEQYF
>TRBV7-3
CASSPARTDTQYF
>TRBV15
CATSRDRGPYEQYF
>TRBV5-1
CASSLSPLKTGYNEQFF
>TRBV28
CASSRLRGRRLNTEAFF
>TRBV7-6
CASSKQPGQGGETQYF
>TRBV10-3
CAISPKGGNEQFF
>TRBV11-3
CASSLGTSGKETQYF
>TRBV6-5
CASSYRGQPGNTIYF
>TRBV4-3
CASSQDLGNGGYTF
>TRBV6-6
CASSYSPPNEQFF
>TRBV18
CASSPTSKAELFF
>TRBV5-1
CASRTYGTAIQETQYF
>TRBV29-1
CSVEAGGTHYGYTF
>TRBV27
CASRRTSGYEQYF
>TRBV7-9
CASSGRTSNEQFF
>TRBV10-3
CAISGQGGNTIYF
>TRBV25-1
CASSESTEAFF
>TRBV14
CASSQLTGGDRDYNEQFF
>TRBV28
CASSSPLPGQGGEKLFF